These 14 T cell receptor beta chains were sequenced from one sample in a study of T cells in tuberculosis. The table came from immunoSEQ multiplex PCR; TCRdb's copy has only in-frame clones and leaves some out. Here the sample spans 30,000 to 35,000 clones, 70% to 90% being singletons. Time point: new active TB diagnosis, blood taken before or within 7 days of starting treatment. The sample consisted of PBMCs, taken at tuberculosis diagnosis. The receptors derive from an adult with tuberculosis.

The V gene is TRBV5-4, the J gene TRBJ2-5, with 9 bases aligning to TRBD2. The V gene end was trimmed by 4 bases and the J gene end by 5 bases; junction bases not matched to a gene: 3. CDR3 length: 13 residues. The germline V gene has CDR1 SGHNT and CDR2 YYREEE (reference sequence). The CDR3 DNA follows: TGTGCCAGCAGCCGCCTAGCGGGGGAGACCCAGTACTTC. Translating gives CASSRLAGETQYF.

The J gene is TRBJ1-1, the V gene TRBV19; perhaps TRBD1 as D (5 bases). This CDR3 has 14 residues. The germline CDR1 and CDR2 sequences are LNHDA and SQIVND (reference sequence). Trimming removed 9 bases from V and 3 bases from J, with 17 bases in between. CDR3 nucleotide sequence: TGTGCCAGCCAGGCGGGGGATCGGTACACTGAAGCTTTCTTT. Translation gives CASQAGDRYTEAFF.

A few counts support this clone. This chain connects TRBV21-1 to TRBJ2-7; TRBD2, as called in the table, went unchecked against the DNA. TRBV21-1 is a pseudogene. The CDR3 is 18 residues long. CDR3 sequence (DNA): TGTGCCAGCACAATTGATCCCGCCCAGATGGGACTTCTCTACGAGCAGTACTTC. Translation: CASTIDPAQMGLLYEQYF.

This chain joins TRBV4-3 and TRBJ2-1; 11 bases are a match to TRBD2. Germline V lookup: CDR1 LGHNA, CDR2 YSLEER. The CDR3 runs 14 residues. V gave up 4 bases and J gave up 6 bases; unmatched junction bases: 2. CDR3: CASSLLAGGNEQFF. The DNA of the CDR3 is TGCGCCAGCAGCCTTCTAGCGGGAGGCAATGAGCAGTTCTTC.

This CDR3 reads CASRGADRRYNEQFF. CDR3 bases: TGTGCCAGCAGAGGAGCGGACAGACGATACAATGAGCAGTTCTTC. The chain links TRBV28 to TRBJ2-1, with D possibly TRBD1 on 6 matching bases. Between the trimmed V and J ends, which lost 6 bases and 4 bases, there was a span of 16 bases. The CDR3 runs 15 residues. Germline V gives CDR1 MDHEN, CDR2 SYDVKM.

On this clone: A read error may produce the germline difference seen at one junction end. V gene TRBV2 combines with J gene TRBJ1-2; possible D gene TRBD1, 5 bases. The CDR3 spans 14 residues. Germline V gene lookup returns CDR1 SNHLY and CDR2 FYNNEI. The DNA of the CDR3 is TGTGCCAGCAGTGGGAACAGGCGGTACTACGGCTACACCTTC. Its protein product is CASSGNRRYYGYTF. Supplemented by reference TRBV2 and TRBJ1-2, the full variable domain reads EPEVTQTPSHQVTQMGQEVILRCVPISNHLYFYWYRQILGQKVEFLVSFYNNEISEKSEIFDDQFSVERPDGSNFTLKIRSTKLEDSAMYFCASSGNRRYYGYTFGSGTRLTVV.

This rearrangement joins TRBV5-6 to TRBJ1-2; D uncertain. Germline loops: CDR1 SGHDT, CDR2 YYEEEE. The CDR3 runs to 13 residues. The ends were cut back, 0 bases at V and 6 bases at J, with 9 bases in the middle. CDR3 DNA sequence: TGTGCCAGCAGCTTGGGAGGGTGGAATGGCTACACCTTC. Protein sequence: CASSLGGWNGYTF.

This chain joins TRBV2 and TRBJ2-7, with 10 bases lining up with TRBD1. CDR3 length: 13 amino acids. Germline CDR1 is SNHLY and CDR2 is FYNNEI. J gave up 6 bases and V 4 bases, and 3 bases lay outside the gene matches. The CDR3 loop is CASSGDRGSEQYF. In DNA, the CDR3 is TGTGCCAGCAGTGGGGACAGGGGCAGCGAGCAGTACTTC. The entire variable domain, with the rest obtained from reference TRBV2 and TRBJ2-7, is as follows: EPEVTQTPSHQVTQMGQEVILRCVPISNHLYFYWYRQILGQKVEFLVSFYNNEISEKSEIFDDQFSVERPDGSNFTLKIRSTKLEDSAMYFCASSGDRGSEQYFGPGTRLTVT.

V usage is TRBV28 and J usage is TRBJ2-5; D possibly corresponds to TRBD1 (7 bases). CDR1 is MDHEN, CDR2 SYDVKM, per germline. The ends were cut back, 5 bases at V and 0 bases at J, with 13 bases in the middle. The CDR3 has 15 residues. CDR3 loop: CASSGGTAYQETQYF. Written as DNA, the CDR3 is TGTGCCAGCAGTGGAGGGACAGCGTACCAAGAGACCCAGTACTTC.

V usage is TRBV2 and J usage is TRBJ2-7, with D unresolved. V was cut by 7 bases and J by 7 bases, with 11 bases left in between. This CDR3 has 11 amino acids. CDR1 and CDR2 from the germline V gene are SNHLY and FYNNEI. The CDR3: CASTLITEQYF. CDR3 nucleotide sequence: TGTGCCAGCACCTTGATCACAGAGCAGTACTTC. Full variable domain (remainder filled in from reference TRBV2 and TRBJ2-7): EPEVTQTPSHQVTQMGQEVILRCVPISNHLYFYWYRQILGQKVEFLVSFYNNEISEKSEIFDDQFSVERPDGSNFTLKIRSTKLEDSAMYFCASTLITEQYFGPGTRLTVT.

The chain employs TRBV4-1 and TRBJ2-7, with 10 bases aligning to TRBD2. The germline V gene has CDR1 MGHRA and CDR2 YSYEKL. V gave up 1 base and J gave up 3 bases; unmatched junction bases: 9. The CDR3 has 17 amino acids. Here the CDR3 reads CASSQVSTSGKRYEQYF. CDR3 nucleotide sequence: TGCGCCAGCAGCCAAGTTTCAACTAGCGGGAAACGCTACGAGCAGTACTTC.

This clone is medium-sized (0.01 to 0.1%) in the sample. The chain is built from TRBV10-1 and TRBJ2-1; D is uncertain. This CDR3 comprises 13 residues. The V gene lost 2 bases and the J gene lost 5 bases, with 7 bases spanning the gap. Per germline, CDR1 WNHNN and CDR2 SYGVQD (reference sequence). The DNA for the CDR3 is TGCGCCAGCAGTGAGATCTCGGACAATGAGCAGTTCTTC. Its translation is CASSEISDNEQFF.

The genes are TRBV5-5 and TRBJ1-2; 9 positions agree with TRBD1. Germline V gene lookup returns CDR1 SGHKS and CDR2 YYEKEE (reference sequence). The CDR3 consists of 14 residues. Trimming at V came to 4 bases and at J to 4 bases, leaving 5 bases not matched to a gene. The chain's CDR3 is CASSTGQGLYGYTF. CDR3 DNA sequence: TGTGCCAGCAGCACGGGACAGGGCCTCTATGGCTACACCTTC.

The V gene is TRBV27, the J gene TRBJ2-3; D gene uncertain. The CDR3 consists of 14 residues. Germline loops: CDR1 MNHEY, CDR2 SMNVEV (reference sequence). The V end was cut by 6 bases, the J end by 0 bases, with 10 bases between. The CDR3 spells CASSAHPSTDTQYF. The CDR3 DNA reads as TGTGCCAGCAGCGCGCACCCCAGCACAGATACGCAGTATTTT.